This T cell receptor beta chain is drawn from a study of blood T cell repertoires in COVID-19. Whole-study context: From the United States, Italy and Spain came samples of acute and convalescent COVID-19. Sample material is recorded as cDNA or gDNA derived from T cells, B-cell-depleted T cells, or PBMCs.

Authors' processing steps: Estimates of nucleated cell counts were drawn from the amplification of reference gene primers. Assay: immunoSEQ multiplex PCR; the TCRdb copy retains only in-frame clones and omits some. V, J and clone size derive from that table, while D and trimming were established from the DNA sequence. The sample yields roughly 120,000 clones, less than 85% seen once. CDR3 length: 11 residues. Germline V gene sequence: CDR1 SQVTM, CDR2 ANQGSEA. Trimming removed 5 bases from V and 0 bases from J, with 4 bases in between. This clone was counted between two and nine times. The specimen was peripheral blood. The chain carries TRBV29-1 and TRBJ1-2; D uncertain. This TCR derives from a human donor in a cohort sampled during active or convalescent COVID-19. CDR3 residues: CSVYTNYGYTF. The CDR3 coding sequence is TGCAGCGTTTATACTAACTATGGCTACACCTTC.